This TCR beta chain was retrieved from a study of vaccination effects on CD4 cells after COVID-19 (dated by TCRdb to between 2021 and 2024). Regarding the research as a whole: Across the study, the median time from the second dose to post-vaccine sampling was 72 days (range 14 to 241). SARS-CoV-2 spike-specific CD4+ TCR repertoires from before and after mRNA vaccination were compared in COVID-19 convalescent patients and in infection-naive vaccine recipients. The full study included around nine COVID-19 convalescent patients and a handful of SARS-CoV-2-naive healthy vaccine recipients. In the study, cultures from other donors were sequenced using the Oncomine TCR Beta short-read assay on an Illumina iSeq 100. Summary of the overall study and its limitations: Among healthy vaccine recipients, nearly all vaccine-induced clones were SARS-CoV-2 mono-reactive, and just 1 of 255 was cross-reactive with common cold coronaviruses. At late post-vaccination timepoints, both infection-induced and vaccine-induced clones showed marked clonal contraction, consistent with waning T cell responses. The study was limited by a small number of convalescent patients, and early post-infection timepoints were lacking.

Comment on this clone: It lacks a known antigen. No base quality information exists; no much larger clone differs at one position.

V and J lose 6 bases and 8 bases, and a span of 8 bases separates them. The CDR3 runs 11 amino acids, cysteine and phenylalanine included. Solely the CDR3 DNA is kept, with 33 bases framed from the first base. CDR1 ENHRY and CDR2 SYGVKD were looked up in the germline V gene. The ViraFEST assay stimulated PBMC with viral peptide pools and then used TCR sequencing to identify antigen-specific CD4+ T cell clonotypes by expansion. After about 10 days of culture, CD4+ T cells were isolated with the EasySep CD4+ T cell isolation kit. Participants received two doses of either the BNT162b2 or the mRNA-1273 mRNA SARS-CoV-2 vaccine. None of the healthy vaccine recipients had a prior SARS-CoV-2 infection, which was confirmed by nucleocapsid antibody tests that came back negative both before and after vaccination. Two million PBMC per well were cultured in IMDM with approximately 5% human AB serum, 10 IU/ml IL-2 and gentamicin, plus 10 ug/ml peptides. Half of the culture medium was replaced with fresh IL-2-containing medium on days 3 and 7. Unless noted otherwise, every peptide stimulation condition was cultured in triplicate wells. Using Ficoll-Paque Plus gradient centrifugation, PBMC were separated from whole blood and then either used fresh or cryopreserved at -140C. The overlapping peptide pools covered the spike proteins of SARS-CoV-2 and of the common cold coronaviruses HCoV-NL63, HCoV-OC43 and HCoV-229E. The QIAamp micro DNA kit was used to extract genomic DNA from the cultured CD4+ T cells.

Libraries were prepared through the immunoSEQ multiplex PCR assay. TCR beta CDR3 sequencing was performed on DNA from the cultured, isolated CD4+ T cells. As for how the authors treated the data: Non-productive TCR sequences were removed, reads were trimmed to the CDR3 region, and CDR3s of at least 7 amino acids were retained. Antigen-specific clonotypes were identified with the MANAFEST web app by comparing expansion in peptide wells against reference cultures. To count as positive, a clone had to show expansion at FDR<0.05 compared with the reference and with all other wells, an odds ratio above 5, and a frequency above 0.1% in two replicate wells. A clonotype was defined as cross-reactive if the clonotype was significantly expanded both in SARS-CoV-2 spike wells and in at least one common cold coronavirus spike condition. Levenshtein distance calculated with the stringdist R package was used to assess CDR3 similarity, and unrooted trees were constructed with ape in R 3.6.1. This immuneACCESS table, as held by TCRdb, lists in-frame sequences with V and J called but not all clones. Of the missing ones, under half trace to an unresolved V gene in checked studies; the others have no known cause. That table is the source of V, J and clone size, and D and trimming were worked out from the DNA. The sample has tens of thousands of clones on record, 65% to 80% of them singletons. Roughly 9% of the sample lies in the top ten.

Sequenced here: CD4+ T cells from PBMCs cultured with HCoV-NL63 spike peptides, sampled after COVID-19 vaccination. The sample's cell subset or site label, decoded: HCoV-NL63 spike overlapping peptide pool stimulation. The TCR comes from a human donor who received a COVID-19 vaccine. In this chain, TRBV10-3 is recombined with TRBJ1-3; the D gene lacks a confident call. The sequence in DNA is TGTGCCATCAGGGGGAGTGACACCATATATTTT. Translated, this gives CAIRGSDTIYF.